This T cell receptor (beta chain) was retrieved from a study of control samples from healthy donors and cancer patients. TCRdb keeps only in-frame clones here, not all; method: immunoSEQ multiplex PCR. The sample yields around 50,000 clones, around 90% seen once. The CDR3 covers 14 residues. Trimming took 6 bases from V and 0 from J, leaving 11 bases between them. CDR1 and CDR2 from the germline V gene are MNHEY and SVGAGI. The clonotype originates from a young man with colorectal cancer. Sequencing was performed on PBMCs. The V and J genes are TRBV6-5 and TRBJ1-1, with no clear D. The CDR3 sequence: CASRATQMNTEAFF. CDR3 DNA sequence: TGTGCCAGCAGGGCCACCCAGATGAACACTGAAGCTTTCTTT.